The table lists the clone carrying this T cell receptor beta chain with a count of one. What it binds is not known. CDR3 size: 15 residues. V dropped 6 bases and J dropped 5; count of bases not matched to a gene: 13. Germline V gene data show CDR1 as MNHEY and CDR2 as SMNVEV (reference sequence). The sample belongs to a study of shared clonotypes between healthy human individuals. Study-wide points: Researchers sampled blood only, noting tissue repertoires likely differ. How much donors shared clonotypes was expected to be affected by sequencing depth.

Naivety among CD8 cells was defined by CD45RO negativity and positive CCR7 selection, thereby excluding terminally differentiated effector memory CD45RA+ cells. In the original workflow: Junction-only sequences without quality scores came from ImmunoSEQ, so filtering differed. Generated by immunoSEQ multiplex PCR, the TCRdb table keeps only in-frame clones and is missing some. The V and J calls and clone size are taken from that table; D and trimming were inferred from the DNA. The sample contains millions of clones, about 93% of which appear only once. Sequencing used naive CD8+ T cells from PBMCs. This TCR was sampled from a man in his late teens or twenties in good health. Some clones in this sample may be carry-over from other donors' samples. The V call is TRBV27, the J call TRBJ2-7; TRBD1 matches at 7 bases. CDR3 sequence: CASSSARTGGHEQYF. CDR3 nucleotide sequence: TGTGCCAGCAGCTCCGCAAGGACAGGCGGGCACGAGCAGTACTTC.